A selection of T cell receptor beta chains follows, all from one sample in a study of blood T cell repertoires in COVID-19. Assay: immunoSEQ multiplex PCR; the TCRdb copy retains only in-frame clones and omits some. The table lists 65,000 to 90,000 clones, more than 75% of them singletons. Source material: peripheral blood. The receptors were gathered from a human donor in a cohort sampled during active COVID-19. The CDR3 runs from the conserved cysteine through the conserved F or W. A D gene is named only where the DNA matches it firmly. Some rows have no size entry. The others give once, few or many, or a class for an expanded clone.

CASSSTSGRQETQYF TGTGCCAGCAGCTCGACTAGCGGGCGGCAAGAGACCCAGTACTTC TRBD2 . TRBJ2-5 TRBV5-8
CASSLRGGTDTQYF TGTGCCAGCAGCTTGCGGGGGGGCACAGATACGCAGTATTTT TRBD2 . TRBJ2-3 TRBV7-8
CASSPRTGDEKLFF TGTGCCAGCTCACCAAGGACAGGGGATGAAAAACTGTTTTTT TRBD1 . TRBJ1-4 TRBV18
CAISVDRLATEAFF TGTGCCATCAGCGTGGACAGGTTGGCCACTGAAGCTTTCTTT TRBD1 . TRBJ1-1 TRBV10-3
CASGGGTGRDTQYF TGTGCCAGCGGCGGGGGGACAGGGAGAGATACGCAGTATTTT . . TRBJ2-3 TRBV9
CASSFGGLLSNQPQHF TGTGCCAGCAGCTTCGGGGGACTCCTTAGCAATCAGCCCCAGCATTTT . . TRBJ1-5 TRBV7-8
CASSDSGQGEGTIYF TGTGCCAGCAGTGACTCGGGACAGGGGGAAGGCACCATATATTTT TRBD1 . TRBJ1-3 TRBV6-4
CASRQNTKRGQSQETQYF TGCGCCAGCAGACAAAACACTAAAAGGGGACAGAGCCAAGAGACCCAGTACTTC TRBD1 . TRBJ2-5 TRBV5-1
CASSRTGELRSPLHF TGTGCCAGCAGTAGGACAGGGGAGTTAAGGTCACCCCTCCACTTT TRBD1 once TRBJ1-6 TRBV6-5
CASSVGQGARTEAFF TGTGCCAGCAGCGTTGGACAGGGGGCGCGGACTGAAGCTTTCTTT TRBD1 . TRBJ1-1 TRBV9
CASTPGGRGANEQYF TGTGCCAGCACCCCTGGGGGCAGGGGGGCAAACGAGCAGTACTTC . . TRBJ2-7 TRBV5-4
CASGTGVSYEQYF TGTGCCAGCGGGACAGGAGTCTCCTACGAGCAGTACTTC TRBD1 . TRBJ2-7 TRBV2
CAWSAPPSYLTGELFF TGTGCCTGGAGTGCTCCTCCTTCATATCTAACCGGGGAGCTGTTTTTT . once TRBJ2-2 TRBV30
CASRAHRANTEAFF TGTGCCAGCAGAGCCCACAGGGCGAACACTGAAGCTTTCTTT . . TRBJ1-1 TRBV7-9
CATSDGQGSNQPQHF TGTGCCACCAGTGATGGACAGGGTAGCAATCAGCCCCAGCATTTT TRBD1 . TRBJ1-5 TRBV24-1
CAIRETGQGYGYTF TGTGCCATACGAGAGACGGGACAGGGATATGGCTACACCTTC TRBD1 . TRBJ1-2 TRBV10-3
CASSQTSETQYF TGTGCCAGCAGCCAAACTAGCGAGACCCAGTACTTC . . TRBJ2-5 TRBV3-1/TRBV3-2
CASSLGGQGWEKLFF TGTGCCAGCAGCTTAGGGGGACAGGGGTGGGAAAAACTGTTTTTT TRBD1 . TRBJ1-4 TRBV7-8
CASSETQGPQGPQHF TGTGCCAGCAGCGAAACACAGGGTCCTCAGGGGCCCCAGCATTTT . few TRBJ1-5 TRBV7-8
CASGGQQRSSYNSPLHF TGTGCCAGCGGGGGACAGCAAAGGAGCTCCTATAATTCACCCCTCCACTTT TRBD1 . TRBJ1-6 TRBV2
CASSYVTYTEAFF TGTGCCAGCAGTTACGTAACATACACTGAAGCTTTCTTT . . TRBJ1-1 TRBV6-2/TRBV6-3
CSVDGGTPGETQYF TGCAGCGTAGACGGGGGGACACCGGGGGAGACCCAGTACTTC . . TRBJ2-5 TRBV29-1
CAISGGTGVSYNEQFF TGTGCCATCAGTGGCGGGACAGGGGTTTCCTACAATGAGCAGTTCTTC TRBD1 . TRBJ2-1 TRBV10-3
CASSVDGQPTGELFF TGTGCCAGCAGCGTAGACGGACAGCCCACCGGGGAGCTGTTTTTT . once TRBJ2-2 TRBV9
CASSSIHRGGADTQYF TGTGCCAGCAGCTCTATTCATAGGGGGGGGGCAGATACGCAGTATTTT . . TRBJ2-3 TRBV5-4
CASSQGTYQETQYF TGTGCCAGCAGCCAAGGGACTTACCAAGAGACCCAGTACTTC . . TRBJ2-5 TRBV4-2
CASSVQGDTNYGYTF TGCGCCAGCAGCGTACAGGGGGACACTAACTATGGCTACACCTTC TRBD1 . TRBJ1-2 TRBV5-1
CASSLGAEQYF TGTGCCAGCAGCTTGGGGGCAGAGCAGTACTTC . . TRBJ2-7 TRBV7-2
CASSNRPGGGEETQYF TGTGCCAGCAGTAATCGGCCGGGCGGGGGTGAAGAGACCCAGTACTTC TRBD2 once TRBJ2-5 TRBV6-2/TRBV6-3